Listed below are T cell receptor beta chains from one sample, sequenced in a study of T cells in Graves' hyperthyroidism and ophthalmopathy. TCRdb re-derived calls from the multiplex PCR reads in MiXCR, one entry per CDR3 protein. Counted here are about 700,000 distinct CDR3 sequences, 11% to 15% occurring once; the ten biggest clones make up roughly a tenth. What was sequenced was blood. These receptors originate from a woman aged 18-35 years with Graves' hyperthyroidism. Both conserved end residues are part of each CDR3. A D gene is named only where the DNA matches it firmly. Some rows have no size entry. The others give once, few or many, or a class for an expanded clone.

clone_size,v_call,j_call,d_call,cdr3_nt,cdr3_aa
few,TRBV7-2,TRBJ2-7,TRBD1,TGTGCCAGCAGCTTAGATTGGGCAGGGGGCGCCTTCTACGAGCAGTACTTC,CASSLDWAGGAFYEQYF
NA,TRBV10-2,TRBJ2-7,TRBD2,TGCGCCAGCAAAGCGGGAGTTTACTACGAGCAGTACTTC,CASKAGVYYEQYF
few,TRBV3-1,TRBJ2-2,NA,TGTGCCAGCAGCCTCTTTGGTCGGACCGGGGAGCTGTTTTTT,CASSLFGRTGELFF
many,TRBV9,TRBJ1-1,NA,TGTGCCAGCAGCGCGACAGGCCTGAGGAACACTGAAGCTTTCTTT,CASSATGLRNTEAFF
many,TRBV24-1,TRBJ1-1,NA,TGTGCCACCAGTGATGCGACAGCCTCAAGCCCTGAAGCTTTCTTT,CATSDATASSPEAFF
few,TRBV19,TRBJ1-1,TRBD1,TGTGCCAGTAGTTCACCGGACAGGGCGAACACTGAAGCTTTCTTT,CASSSPDRANTEAFF
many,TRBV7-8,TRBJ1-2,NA,TGTGCCAGCAGCTTACCCAGGGGACCATCTAACTATGGCTACACCTTC,CASSLPRGPSNYGYTF
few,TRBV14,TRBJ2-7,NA,TGTGCCAGCAGCCGAGTTCCCGGGGCCGAGCAGTACTTC,CASSRVPGAEQYF
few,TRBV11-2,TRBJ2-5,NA,TGTGCCAGCAGCTTACTAAAGACCCAGTACTTC,CASSLLKTQYF
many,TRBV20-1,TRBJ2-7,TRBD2,TGCAGTGCCCCGACTAGCGGGAGGGCCTACGAGCAGTACTTC,CSAPTSGRAYEQYF
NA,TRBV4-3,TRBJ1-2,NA,TGCGCCAGCAGCCAAGGCGGGAAACAGGGTTTGGGTAGCTATGGCTACACCTTC,CASSQGGKQGLGSYGYTF
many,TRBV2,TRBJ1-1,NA,TGTGCCAGCATCCCGACAGGAAAGAACACTGAAGCTTTCTTT,CASIPTGKNTEAFF
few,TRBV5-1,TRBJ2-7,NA,TGCGCCAGCAGCTCTGACACCCCCGAGCAGTACTTC,CASSSDTPEQYF
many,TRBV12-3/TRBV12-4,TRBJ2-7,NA,TGTGCCAGCAGCTCGATCCGGACGCCTGGGGTCGACTACGAGCAGTACTTC,CASSSIRTPGVDYEQYF
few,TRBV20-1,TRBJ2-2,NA,TGCAGTGCTTTTCGCGGGGGCCGCACCGGGGAGCTGTTTTTT,CSAFRGGRTGELFF
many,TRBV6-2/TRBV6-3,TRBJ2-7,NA,TGTGCCAGCAGTTACCTTTGGCGGGACTCCTACGAGCAGTACTTC,CASSYLWRDSYEQYF
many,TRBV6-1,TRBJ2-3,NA,TGTGCCACTAGGTTTAGCCTCAACGCAGATACGCAGTATTTT,CATRFSLNADTQYF
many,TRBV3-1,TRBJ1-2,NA,TGTGCCAGCAGCTTCGGAAACTATGGCTACACCTTC,CASSFGNYGYTF
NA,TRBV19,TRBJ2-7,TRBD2,TGTGCCAGTAGTACCCTCGGGGTAGCGGGAGTTAACGAGCAGTACTTC,CASSTLGVAGVNEQYF
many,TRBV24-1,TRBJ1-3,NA,TGTGCCACCAGTGATTTGCAGGGAAACACCATATATTTT,CATSDLQGNTIYF
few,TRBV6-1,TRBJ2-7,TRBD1,TGTGCCAGCAGACCAGACAGGGTCGGCGAGCAGTACTTC,CASRPDRVGEQYF
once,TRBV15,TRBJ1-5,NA,TGTGCCACCGCGGGTCACCTTCAACAGCCCCAGCATTTT,CATAGHLQQPQHF
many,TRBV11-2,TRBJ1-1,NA,TGTGCCAGCAGCTTACCAACGAGTAGCACTGAAGCTTTCTTT,CASSLPTSSTEAFF
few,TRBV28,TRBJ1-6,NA,TGTGCCAGCAGTTCACTCAACCCCAATTCACCCCTCCACTTT,CASSSLNPNSPLHF
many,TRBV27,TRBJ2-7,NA,TGTGCCAGCAGTGCTCCGGGACTCAGCTCCTACGAGCAGTACTTC,CASSAPGLSSYEQYF
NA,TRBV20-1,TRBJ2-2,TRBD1,TGCAGTGCTAGAGGTGCCCAACCAGGGGGTGTCACCGGGGAGCTGTTTTTT,CSARGAQPGGVTGELFF
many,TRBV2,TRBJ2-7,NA,TGTGCCAGCAGTGTTGGGCGGTCTCTTTCCTACGAGCAGTACTTC,CASSVGRSLSYEQYF
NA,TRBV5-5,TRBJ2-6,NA,TGTGCCAGCAGCTGGGGCCTTCTCTCTGGGGCCAACGTCCTGACTTTC,CASSWGLLSGANVLTF
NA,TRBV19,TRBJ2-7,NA,TGTGCCAGTAGTATAGGACTAGTAGGATACGAGCAGTACTTC,CASSIGLVGYEQYF
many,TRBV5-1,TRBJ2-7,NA,TGCGCCAGCAGCTTGGCCTGGGGAGACTACGAGCAGTACTTC,CASSLAWGDYEQYF
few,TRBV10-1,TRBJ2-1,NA,TGCGCCAGCAGTGAGAATTGGGTTACTGAGCAGTTCTTC,CASSENWVTEQFF
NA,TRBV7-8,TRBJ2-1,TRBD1,TGTGCCAGCACCCACCGGGGACAGGCTTACAATGAGCAGTTCTTC,CASTHRGQAYNEQFF
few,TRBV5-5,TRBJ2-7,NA,TGTGCCAGCAGCCAACAGCACGAGCAGTACTTC,CASSQQHEQYF
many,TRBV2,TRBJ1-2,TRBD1,TGTGCCAGCAGTGAAATGTTCGGACAGGGTTCTGGCTACACCTTC,CASSEMFGQGSGYTF
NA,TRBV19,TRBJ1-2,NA,TGTGCCAGTCACCGAAGAGGGGATACTTATGGCTACACCTTC,CASHRRGDTYGYTF
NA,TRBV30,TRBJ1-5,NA,TGTGCCTGGAGTGGCGGGACAAATCAGCCCCAGCATTTT,CAWSGGTNQPQHF
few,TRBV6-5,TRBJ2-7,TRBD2,TGTGCCAGCAGTTATGCCCTAGCGGGAAGCTACGAGCAGTACTTC,CASSYALAGSYEQYF
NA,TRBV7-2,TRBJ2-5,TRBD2,TGTGCCAGCAGGCCTGGGGTGCCGTCAGGCGGGGGGGAGACCCAGTACTTC,CASRPGVPSGGGETQYF
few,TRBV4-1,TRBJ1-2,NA,TGCGCCAGCAGCCAAGATCCGGGGGTCGGCTATGGCTACACCTTC,CASSQDPGVGYGYTF
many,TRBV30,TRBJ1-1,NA,TGTGCCTGGAGTGTGGGGCGGTCCACTGAAGCTTTCTTT,CAWSVGRSTEAFF
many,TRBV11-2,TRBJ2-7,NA,TGTGCCAGCAGCTTAGCGGGGAAACTCTCCTACGAGCAGTACTTC,CASSLAGKLSYEQYF
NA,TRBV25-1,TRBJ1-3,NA,TGTGCCAGCAGTGAAGGGGGGCCGATCTCTGGAAACACCATATATTTT,CASSEGGPISGNTIYF
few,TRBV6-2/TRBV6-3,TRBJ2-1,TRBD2,TGTGCCAGCAGTTACCCCCCAGCGGGAGGACGCAATGAGCAGTTCTTC,CASSYPPAGGRNEQFF
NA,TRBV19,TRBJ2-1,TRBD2,TGTGCCAGTAGTATAGTAGCGGGAGGCAAGTATGAGCAGTTCTTC,CASSIVAGGKYEQFF
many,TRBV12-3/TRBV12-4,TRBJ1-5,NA,TGTGCCAGCAGTGGCGCGGCAGGGGTTAATCAGCCCCAGCATTTT,CASSGAAGVNQPQHF
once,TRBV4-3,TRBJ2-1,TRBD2,TGCGCCAGCAGCCCTGACCCGGGACTAGCGGGGATCAATGAGCAGTTCTTC,CASSPDPGLAGINEQFF
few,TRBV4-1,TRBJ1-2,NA,TGCGCCAGCAGCCAAGATCCTTCAACTAACTATGGCTACACCTTC,CASSQDPSTNYGYTF
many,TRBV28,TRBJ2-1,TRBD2,TGTGCCAGCAGTTTAGCGGGGGGCGAGGATGAGCAGTTCTTC,CASSLAGGEDEQFF
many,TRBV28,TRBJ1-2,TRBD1,TGTGCCAGCACCCGACAGGGTGGAAACTATGGCTACACCTTC,CASTRQGGNYGYTF
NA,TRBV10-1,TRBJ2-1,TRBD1,TGCGCCAGCAGCCCCTCGACAGGGGACAATGAGCAGTTCTTC,CASSPSTGDNEQFF
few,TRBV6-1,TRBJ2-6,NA,TGTGCCAGCAGGACGGCAGCTGGGGCCAACGTCCTGACTTTC,CASRTAAGANVLTF
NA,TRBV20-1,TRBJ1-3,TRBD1,TGCAGTGCTAGAGGGACAGGCTTAACCTCTGGAAACACCATATATTTT,CSARGTGLTSGNTIYF
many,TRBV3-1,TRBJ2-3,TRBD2,TGTGCCAGCAGCCCTAGCGGTTTCACAGATACGCAGTATTTT,CASSPSGFTDTQYF
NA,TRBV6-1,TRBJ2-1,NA,TGTGCCAGCAGTGAAAGGTGGGTCAATGAGCAGTTCTTC,CASSERWVNEQFF
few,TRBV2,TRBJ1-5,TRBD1,TGTGCCAGCAGTGCCTACAGGGGTATCGGTCAGCCCCAGCATTTT,CASSAYRGIGQPQHF
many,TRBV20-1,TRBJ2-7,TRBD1,TGCAGTGCTTGGGGAACTGGGACAGGGGGGTACGAGCAGTACTTC,CSAWGTGTGGYEQYF
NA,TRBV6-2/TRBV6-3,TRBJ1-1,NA,TGTGCCAGCAGTTACTATTGGGACACTGAAGCTTTCTTT,CASSYYWDTEAFF
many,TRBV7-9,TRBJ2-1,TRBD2,TGTGCCAGCAGTTCCTGGGGAGCGGGAGTATCCTACAATGAGCAGTTCTTC,CASSSWGAGVSYNEQFF